This is a list of T cell receptor beta chains from one sample in a study of blood T cell repertoires in COVID-19. Some clones are missing from TCRdb's copy, which holds only in-frame ones; the method was immunoSEQ multiplex PCR. This sample yields about 18,000 clones, of which roughly 86% are seen a single time; roughly 8.3% belongs to the top ten. The sequencing sample was made of peripheral blood. The receptors come from a human donor in a cohort sampled during active COVID-19. The donor label of this sample is uncertain. Each CDR3 is given with its conserved first and last residue. A D gene is named only where the DNA matches it firmly. Clone size, where shown, is once, few, many, or a class for clones that have expanded.

d_gene	abundance	j_gene	v_gene	CDR3aa	CDR3nt
TRBD2	-	TRBJ2-1	TRBV19	CASSRGLAGVGDEQFF	TGTGCCAGTAGTAGGGGACTAGCGGGAGTTGGCGATGAGCAGTTCTTC
TRBD1	-	TRBJ2-3	TRBV5-4	CASSLGTGGPTDTQYF	TGTGCCAGCAGCCTGGGAACAGGGGGCCCCACAGATACGCAGTATTTT
-	-	TRBJ1-2	TRBV2	CASSPGEGRGYTF	TGTGCCAGCAGCCCAGGGGAGGGCAGGGGCTACACCTTC
TRBD2	-	TRBJ2-7	TRBV11-2	CASSPRLAGISYEQYF	TGTGCCAGCAGCCCACGACTAGCGGGGATCTCCTACGAGCAGTACTTC
-	-	TRBJ2-7	TRBV30	CAWSPDSTPAYEQYF	TGTGCCTGGAGCCCGGACTCTACACCGGCCTACGAGCAGTACTTC
-	-	TRBJ2-7	TRBV30	CAWSGGQGLARYEQYF	TGTGCCTGGAGTGGGGGACAGGGACTAGCGAGATACGAGCAGTACTTC
-	-	TRBJ2-5	TRBV7-9	CASRPPAGLETQYF	TGTGCCAGCAGGCCCCCGGCGGGTCTGGAGACCCAGTACTTC
TRBD2	-	TRBJ2-5	TRBV3-1/TRBV3-2	CASRPWGAGIEETQYF	TGTGCCAGCAGACCCTGGGGAGCGGGAATTGAAGAGACCCAGTACTTC
-	-	TRBJ2-1	TRBV30	CAWSDWQGYYNEQFF	TGTGCCTGGAGTGATTGGCAGGGCTACTACAATGAGCAGTTCTTC
-	-	TRBJ1-1	TRBV21-1	CASSKGTENTEAFF	TGTGCCAGCAGCAAAGGGACAGAGAACACTGAAGCTTTCTTT
TRBD1	-	TRBJ2-7	TRBV30	CAWSRTGSFYEQYF	TGTGCCTGGTCGAGGACAGGGAGTTTCTACGAGCAGTACTTC
-	once	TRBJ1-5	TRBV15	CATSGDRVPSSPQHF	TGTGCCACCAGCGGAGACCGGGTCCCTTCGTCGCCCCAGCATTTT
TRBD1	-	TRBJ2-7	TRBV6-5	CASSSPGQGIYEQYF	TGTGCCAGCAGTTCGCCGGGACAGGGAATCTACGAGCAGTACTTC
TRBD2	-	TRBJ2-2	TRBV19	CASSVASGTLLGELFF	TGTGCCAGTAGTGTAGCTAGCGGGACTTTATTGGGGGAGCTGTTTTTT
TRBD2	-	TRBJ2-1	TRBV25-1	CASSHTGTSVYNEQFF	TGTGCCAGCAGTCATACCGGGACTAGCGTCTACAATGAGCAGTTCTTC
-	-	TRBJ1-1	TRBV2	CASSVGGQNTEAFF	TGTGCCAGCAGTGTCGGCGGACAGAACACTGAAGCTTTCTTT
TRBD2	-	TRBJ2-1	TRBV11-1	CASSWGTSGINEQFF	TGTGCCAGCAGCTGGGGGACTAGCGGGATAAATGAGCAGTTCTTC
-	once	TRBJ2-1	TRBV29-1	CSVLGDWNNEQFF	TGCAGCGTTTTAGGGGACTGGAACAATGAGCAGTTCTTC
TRBD2	-	TRBJ2-3	TRBV13	CASSLRGGTDTQYF	TGTGCCAGCAGCCTCCGGGGGGGTACAGATACGCAGTATTTT
TRBD2	-	TRBJ2-1	TRBV30	CAWGGLGKGDEQFF	TGTGCCTGGGGTGGACTAGGGAAAGGGGATGAGCAGTTCTTC
-	-	TRBJ1-6	TRBV27	CASRGGGHMSPLHF	TGTGCCAGCAGGGGCGGGGGACATATGTCACCCCTCCACTTT
TRBD1	-	TRBJ1-2	TRBV4-1	CASSPRQGNYGYTF	TGCGCCAGCAGCCCGAGACAGGGCAACTATGGCTACACCTTC
TRBD2	-	TRBJ2-2	TRBV5-1	CASSLLSGFNTGELFF	TGCGCCAGCAGCTTGCTTAGCGGGTTTAACACCGGGGAGCTGTTTTTT
TRBD2	-	TRBJ2-7	TRBV4-1	CASSQDHLGLAGGAYEQYF	TGCGCCAGCAGCCAAGATCACCTCGGACTAGCGGGAGGCGCCTACGAGCAGTACTTC
-	-	TRBJ2-3	TRBV29-1	CSVLQNTDTQYF	TGCAGCGTTCTACAGAACACAGATACGCAGTATTTT
TRBD2	-	TRBJ2-1	TRBV9	CASPPREATYNEQFF	TGTGCCAGCCCCCCCCGGGAGGCGACCTACAATGAGCAGTTCTTC
-	-	TRBJ2-2	TRBV10-2	CASTRTAQGTGELFF	TGCGCCAGCACCCGTACCGCTCAGGGAACCGGGGAGCTGTTTTTT
TRBD2	-	TRBJ2-7	TRBV24-1	CATSGGTSGRYGEQYF	TGTGCCACCAGTGGGGGGACTAGCGGGAGGTACGGCGAGCAGTACTTC
-	-	TRBJ1-2	TRBV3-1/TRBV3-2	CASSQSQRSYGYTF	TGTGCCAGCAGCCAAAGTCAGCGGAGCTATGGCTACACCTTC
TRBD1	-	TRBJ1-1	TRBV2	CASSESRQGGGAFF	TGTGCCAGCAGTGAAAGTCGACAGGGTGGGGGAGCTTTCTTT
-	-	TRBJ2-1	TRBV2	CASSDRVGYLRSNNEQFF	TGTGCCAGCAGTGATCGAGTTGGTTATCTTAGATCTAACAATGAGCAGTTCTTC
TRBD1	-	TRBJ2-7	TRBV5-1	CASSLALQGYEQYF	TGCGCCAGCAGCTTGGCCTTACAGGGGTACGAGCAGTACTTC
TRBD1	-	TRBJ2-4	TRBV19	CASSNPGQVNIQYF	TGTGCCAGTAGTAACCCGGGACAGGTCAACATTCAGTACTTC
TRBD1	-	TRBJ1-1	TRBV19	CASSIATGGLEAFF	TGTGCCAGTAGTATAGCGACAGGGGGCTTGGAAGCTTTCTTT
-	-	TRBJ2-1	TRBV9	CASSVASRVRGGEQFF	TGTGCCAGCAGCGTAGCCTCCCGCGTAAGGGGGGGTGAGCAGTTCTTC